Each of the 24 T cell receptor beta chains below was sequenced from the same sample in a study of cytomegalovirus exposure and HLA in healthy donors. Use of 60 Vbeta and 13 Jbeta primers characterized the PCR. Produced via immunoSEQ multiplex PCR; TCRdb's table is partial and in-frame only. The table includes more than 200,000 clones, roughly 80% detected once. The material sequenced was PBMCs. Receptor source: a man between 40 and 49 years old in good health and CMV-seronegative.

The V call is TRBV19, the J call TRBJ1-2; 7 bases map to TRBD1. Looked up from germline, CDR1 is LNHDA and CDR2 is SQIVND (reference sequence). J lost 2 bases, V lost 6 bases, and 3 bases had no gene match. This CDR3 has 13 residues. In nucleotides, the CDR3 is TGTGCCAGTAGAGGGACAGCGAACTATGGCTACACCTTC. It codes for CASRGTANYGYTF.

The rearrangement joins TRBV29-1 to TRBJ1-3; D unclear. This CDR3 spans 13 amino acids. The germline V gene encodes CDR1 SQVTM and CDR2 ANQGSEA. V dropped 4 bases and J dropped 0 bases, with 7 bases sitting between them. CDR3 in DNA: TGCAGCGTTGGAAGGAGCTCTGGAAACACCATATATTTT. It translates to CSVGRSSGNTIYF. The full variable domain, its missing parts supplied by reference TRBV29-1 and TRBJ1-3, is SAVISQKPSRDICQRGTSLTIQCQVDSQVTMMFWYRQQPGQSLTLIATANQGSEATYESGFVIDKFPISRPNLTFSTLTVSNMSPEDSSIYLCSVGRSSGNTIYFGEGSWLTVV.

This chain joins TRBV5-1 and TRBJ1-4, with D tentatively TRBD1 (6 bases). The germline CDR1 and CDR2 sequences are SGHRS and YFSETQ. With 4 bases removed from V and 5 bases from J, the gap between germline ends came to 12 bases. The CDR3 is 14 residues long. DNA for the CDR3: TGCGCCAGCAGCCTCAGGGGCAGCAATGAAAAACTGTTTTTT. Amino acids: CASSLRGSNEKLFF.

CDR3 sequence: CATGTGDNSPLHF. In DNA, the CDR3 is TGCGCCACCGGGACAGGAGATAATTCACCCCTCCACTTT. The gene calls are TRBV5-1 and TRBJ1-6; 8 bases map to TRBD1. This CDR3 is built from 13 residues. The V gene end was trimmed by 9 bases and the J gene end by 5 bases; junction bases not matched to a gene: 4. The germline V gene has CDR1 SGHRS and CDR2 YFSETQ.

This rearrangement joins TRBV18 to TRBJ2-1; 9 bases match TRBD1. The CDR3 consists of 13 residues. J lost 12 bases, V lost 3 bases, and 6 bases had no gene match. In germline, CDR1 is KGHSH, CDR2 LQKENI. Here the CDR3 reads CASSPLGQGGQFF. In DNA, the CDR3 is TGTGCCAGCTCACCTCTGGGACAGGGAGGGCAGTTCTTC.

The genes are TRBV4-1 and TRBJ1-6; TRBD1 might be the D (6 bases). CDR3 length equals 18 residues. In germline, CDR1 is MGHRA, CDR2 YSYEKL. Trimming shortened V by 3 bases and J by 5 bases, and 20 bases separated the two germline ends. CDR3 nucleotides: TGCGCCAGCAGCCAGCTGAATAGCAGGGGAACTAATAATTCACCCCTCCACTTT. Translated: CASSQLNSRGTNNSPLHF.

J is TRBJ2-6 and V is TRBV28; 11 bases align to TRBD1. The trim removed 5 bases at V and 2 bases at J, leaving 2 bases unmatched. The CDR3 extends over 16 amino acids. The germline CDR1 and CDR2 sequences are MDHEN and SYDVKM. Here the CDR3 reads CASSGQGATGANVLTF. The CDR3 DNA is TGTGCCAGCAGTGGACAGGGGGCAACTGGGGCCAACGTCCTGACTTTC. Filled out from reference TRBV28 and TRBJ2-6, the complete variable domain reads DVKVTQSSRYLVKRTGEKVFLECVQDMDHENMFWYRQDPGLGLRLIYFSYDVKMKEKGDIPEGYSVSREKKERFSLILESASTNQTSMYLCASSGQGATGANVLTFGAGSRLTVL.

The J gene is TRBJ2-7, the V gene TRBV4-2; D perhaps matches TRBD2 (7 bases). From germline, CDR1 is LGHNA and CDR2 YNFKEQ. V was clipped by 6 bases and J by 6 bases, with 18 bases between them. This CDR3 has 14 amino acids. CDR3 coding DNA: TGTGCCAGCAGTCCCGGGGGGCCCCGCGTCGAGCAGTACTTC. Translating gives CASSPGGPRVEQYF.

V and J are TRBV28 and TRBJ2-2; 7 bases match TRBD1. The CDR3 totals 15 residues. Germline assignment: CDR1 MDHEN and CDR2 SYDVKM. With 6 bases clipped from V and 6 bases from J, the junction kept 10 bases outside the gene matches. The CDR3 is CASRPATGFPGELFF. CDR3 bases: TGTGCCAGCAGGCCCGCGACAGGGTTCCCCGGGGAGCTGTTTTTT. Full variable domain (rest looked up from reference TRBV28 and TRBJ2-2): DVKVTQSSRYLVKRTGEKVFLECVQDMDHENMFWYRQDPGLGLRLIYFSYDVKMKEKGDIPEGYSVSREKKERFSLILESASTNQTSMYLCASRPATGFPGELFFGEGSRLTVL.

As concerns this clone: In the same sample, other DNA sequences code for this CDR3. The genes are TRBV9 and TRBJ2-5; 8 positions agree with TRBD2. This CDR3 comprises 14 residues. Germline V gene sequence: CDR1 SGDLS, CDR2 YYNGEE. J gave up 5 bases and V 2 bases, and 5 bases lay outside the gene matches. The CDR3 DNA follows: TGTGCCAGCAGCGTCGGGGGGGAGCGGGAGACCCAGTACTTC. Residues: CASSVGGERETQYF.

The chain joins TRBV15 to TRBJ2-3, with D possibly being TRBD1 (5 bases). CDR1 and CDR2 (germline): LNHNV, YYDKDF (reference sequence). Trimming shortened V by 5 bases and J by 4 bases, and 16 bases separated the two germline ends. The CDR3 covers 15 residues. CDR3 region: CATSGSRQNADTQYF. The DNA of the CDR3 is TGTGCCACCAGCGGTTCTAGACAGAACGCAGATACGCAGTATTTT.

The rearrangement uses TRBV9 and TRBJ2-3; 10 positions agree with TRBD2. This CDR3 has 19 residues. The germline V gene has CDR1 SGDLS and CDR2 YYNGEE. V was clipped by 4 bases and J by 5 bases; unmatched bases: 19. The CDR3 bases are TGTGCCAGCAGCACATCGGCCCTCCGAGCGGGAGGGCGTGGAGATACGCAGTATTTT. It yields the protein CASSTSALRAGGRGDTQYF.

This sequence joins TRBV5-4 and TRBJ2-5; 9 bases line up with TRBD1. The CDR3 runs 15 residues. V dropped 0 bases and J dropped 4; count of bases not matched to a gene: 4. CDR1 and CDR2 (germline): SGHNT, YYREEE (reference sequence). The CDR3 nucleotides are TGTGCCAGCAGCTTGGTGGGACAGGGTGGAGAGACCCAGTACTTC. This gives the protein CASSLVGQGGETQYF.

This clone was seen only a few times. The chain links TRBV5-4 to TRBJ1-2, with D uncertain. With 0 bases removed from V and 8 bases from J, the gap between germline ends came to 14 bases. The CDR3 consists of 14 residues. The germline V gene encodes CDR1 SGHNT and CDR2 YYREEE (reference sequence). The CDR3 here is CASSLERPLKGYTF. CDR3 bases: TGTGCCAGCAGCTTGGAGCGCCCCCTGAAGGGCTACACCTTC.

The rearrangement joins TRBV7-2 to TRBJ1-6; D is ambiguous. CDR3 size: 17 residues. V dropped 1 base and J dropped 2 bases, with 12 bases sitting between them. Germline CDR1 SGHTA, CDR2 FQGNSA. The CDR3: CASSLGPPGTYNSPLHF. The CDR3 DNA follows: TGTGCCAGCAGCTTAGGCCCCCCAGGAACCTATAATTCACCCCTCCACTTT.

V and J are TRBV27 and TRBJ2-1, with 10 bases that match TRBD2. The CDR3 contains 16 residues. Germline V CDR1 and CDR2: MNHEY, SMNVEV (reference sequence). Trimming cost V 5 bases and J 9 bases; bases outside gene matches: 13. CDR3 in amino acids: CASSISAGGLEGEQFF. CDR3 bases: TGTGCCAGCAGTATCTCAGCGGGGGGGCTGGAAGGTGAGCAGTTCTTC.

The chain carries TRBV19 and TRBJ2-3; D may be TRBD2 (5 bases). V was trimmed by 7 bases and J by 0 bases, leaving 11 bases between them. There are 14 residues in the CDR3. CDR1 is LNHDA and CDR2 is SQIVND in the germline V gene (reference sequence). The DNA for the CDR3 is TGTGCCAGTACTATGGCGGGTAGCACAGATACGCAGTATTTT. This encodes CASTMAGSTDTQYF.

The V and J genes are TRBV20-1 and TRBJ1-2, with TRBD1 matching 7 bases. Germline assignment: CDR1 DFQATT and CDR2 SNEGSKA (reference sequence). The length of the CDR3 is 11 residues. The CDR3 sequence is CRSDRAYGYTF. Here the CDR3 DNA reads TGCAGATCAGACAGGGCCTATGGCTACACCTTC.

Only one count was recorded for this clone. The chain joins TRBV28 to TRBJ1-2, with D unresolved. This CDR3 spans 10 amino acids. From germline, CDR1 is MDHEN and CDR2 SYDVKM. V lost 8 bases, J lost 9 bases, and 10 bases lay in between. The CDR3 region has the DNA TGTGCCAGCGGAGGTAGTCGCTACACCTTC. Translation gives CASGGSRYTF.

This clone came up a few times. The chain is built from TRBV27 and TRBJ2-7; TRBD1 agrees at 8 bases. CDR3 length: 15 residues. CDR1 is MNHEY and CDR2 is SMNVEV in the germline V gene (reference sequence). The junction had 7 bases not matched to a gene; V was cut back by 3 bases and J by 3 bases. Here the CDR3 reads CASSFLTGGHYEQYF. The CDR3 DNA follows: TGTGCCAGCAGTTTCTTAACAGGGGGTCACTACGAGCAGTACTTC.

The chain joins TRBV18 to TRBJ2-7, with a weak D call TRBD1 (5 bases). The CDR3 runs to 13 residues. V gave up 0 bases and J gave up 6 bases, with 9 bases separating them. Germline CDR1 is KGHSH and CDR2 is LQKENI. In DNA form, the CDR3 reads TGTGCCAGCTCACCACCGGCAGGGCGCGAGCAGTACTTC. As protein: CASSPPAGREQYF.

The V call is TRBV29-1, the J call TRBJ1-2, with TRBD1 matching 7 bases. V lost 6 bases, J lost 2 bases, and 9 bases stayed unmatched. CDR1 and CDR2 (germline): SQVTM, ANQGSEA. The length of the CDR3 is 14 residues. The CDR3 sequence is CSVYGSGGNYGYTF. CDR3 bases: TGCAGCGTATACGGATCAGGGGGAAACTATGGCTACACCTTC.

This clone was recorded only once. The chain links TRBV30 to TRBJ1-4; 7 bases are a match to TRBD1. The germline V gene has CDR1 GTSNPN and CDR2 SVGIG (reference sequence). V was clipped by 3 bases and J by 6 bases; unmatched bases: 13. The CDR3 is made up of 16 amino acids. CDR3 in amino acids: CAWSIPGAGGYEKLFF. The CDR3 DNA sequence: TGTGCCTGGAGCATACCCGGGGCAGGGGGTTATGAAAAACTGTTTTTT.

The V call is TRBV27, the J call TRBJ1-5, with D unresolved. Germline V gene sequence: CDR1 MNHEY, CDR2 SMNVEV (reference sequence). CDR3 length: 13 amino acids. V lost 10 bases and J 7 bases, leaving 17 bases between the germline ends. The DNA for the CDR3 is TGTGCCACCCGCGGAGGGCCGGGCCAGCCCCAGCATTTT. Translation gives CATRGGPGQPQHF.